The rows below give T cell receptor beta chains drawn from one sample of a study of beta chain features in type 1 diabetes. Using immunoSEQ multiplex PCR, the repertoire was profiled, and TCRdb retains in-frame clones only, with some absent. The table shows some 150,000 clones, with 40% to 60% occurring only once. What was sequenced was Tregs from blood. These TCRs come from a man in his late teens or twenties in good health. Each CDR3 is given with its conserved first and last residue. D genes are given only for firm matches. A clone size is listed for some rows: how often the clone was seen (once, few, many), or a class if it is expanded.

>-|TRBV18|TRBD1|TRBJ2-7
CASSRGPTGGPHFYEQYF
TGTGCCAGCTCCCGTGGGCCGACAGGGGGTCCTCATTTCTACGAGCAGTACTTC
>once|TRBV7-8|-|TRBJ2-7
CASSLVQGSHYEQYF
TGTGCCAGCAGCTTAGTCCAGGGGTCCCACTACGAGCAGTACTTC
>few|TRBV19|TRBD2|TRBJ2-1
CASSWEVSGRAFYNEQFF
TGTGCCAGTAGTTGGGAAGTGAGCGGGAGGGCCTTTTACAATGAGCAGTTCTTC
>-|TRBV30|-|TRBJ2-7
CAWSAPGSSPYEQYF
TGTGCCTGGAGTGCTCCCGGTAGTTCCCCCTACGAGCAGTACTTC
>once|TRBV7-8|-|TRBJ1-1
CAGRPVGGVNTEAFF
TGTGCCGGACGGCCGGTGGGGGGGGTGAACACTGAAGCTTTCTTT
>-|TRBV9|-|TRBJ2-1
CASSVAGAAYNEQFF
TGTGCCAGCAGCGTAGCGGGAGCAGCCTACAATGAGCAGTTCTTC
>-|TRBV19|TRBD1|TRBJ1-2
CATRGQGAYGYTF
TGTGCCACCCGCGGGCAGGGGGCCTATGGCTACACCTTC
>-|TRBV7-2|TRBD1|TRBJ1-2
CASSLPGRGRNGYTF
TGTGCCAGCAGCCTTCCTGGCAGGGGGCGCAATGGCTACACCTTC
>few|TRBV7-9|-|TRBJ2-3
CASSLEGRTQYF
TGTGCCAGCAGCTTAGAGGGGCGTACGCAGTATTTT
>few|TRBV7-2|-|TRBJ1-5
CASSFGQSNQPQHF
TGTGCCAGCAGCTTCGGACAGTCAAATCAGCCCCAGCATTTT
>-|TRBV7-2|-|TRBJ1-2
CASSPRRVDYGYTF
TGTGCCAGCAGCCCGCGGAGGGTCGACTATGGCTACACCTTC
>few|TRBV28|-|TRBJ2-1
CASSLIARKKRNEQFF
TGTGCCAGCAGTCTTATAGCCAGAAAAAAGAGGAATGAGCAGTTCTTC
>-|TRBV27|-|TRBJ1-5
CARRGWPQHF
TGTGCCAGGAGGGGGTGGCCCCAGCATTTT
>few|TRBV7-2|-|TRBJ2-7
CASSRISSGTSLYF
TGTGCCAGCAGCCGGATTTCCTCCGGGACATCGCTGTACTTC
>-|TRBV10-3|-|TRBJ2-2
CAITAETGELFF
TGTGCCATCACCGCGGAGACCGGGGAGCTGTTTTTT
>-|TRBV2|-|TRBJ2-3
CASSPRGLPTDTQYF
TGTGCCAGCAGCCCCCGAGGGCTCCCCACAGATACGCAGTATTTT
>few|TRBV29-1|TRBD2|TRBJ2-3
CSVQELAGVTDTQYF
TGCAGCGTCCAAGAGCTAGCGGGAGTAACAGATACGCAGTATTTT
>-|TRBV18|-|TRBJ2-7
CASSPSLTGREQYF
TGTGCCAGCTCACCATCATTGACAGGACGGGAGCAGTACTTC
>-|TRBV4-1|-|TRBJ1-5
CASSQVINQPQHF
TGCGCCAGCAGCCAAGTAATAAATCAGCCCCAGCATTTT
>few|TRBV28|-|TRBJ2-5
CASSLRGGVAKETQYF
TGTGCCAGCAGTTTGAGGGGGGGTGTAGCTAAAGAGACCCAGTACTTC
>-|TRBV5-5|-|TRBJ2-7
CASSLDDSPISYEQYF
TGTGCCAGCAGCTTGGATGACAGCCCGATCTCCTACGAGCAGTACTTC
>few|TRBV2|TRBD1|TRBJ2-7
CASSVGQGAVEQYF
TGTGCCAGCAGTGTGGGACAGGGTGCCGTCGAGCAGTACTTC
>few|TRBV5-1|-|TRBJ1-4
CASSLAGGATNEKLFF
TGCGCCAGCAGCTTGGCCGGGGGGGCAACTAATGAAAAACTGTTTTTT
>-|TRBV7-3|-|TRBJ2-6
CASSSRQTSPSGANVLTF
TGTGCCAGCAGCTCCCGACAGACCTCACCCTCTGGGGCCAACGTCCTGACTTTC
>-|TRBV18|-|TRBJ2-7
CASSLHRFGEQYF
TGTGCCAGCTCACTCCACAGGTTCGGCGAGCAGTACTTC
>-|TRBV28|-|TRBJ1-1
CASRRPGTEAFF
TGTGCCAGCAGGAGACCGGGGACTGAAGCTTTCTTT
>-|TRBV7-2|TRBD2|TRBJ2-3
CASSLRPATSADTQYF
TGTGCCAGCAGCTTAAGACCAGCTACTAGCGCAGATACGCAGTATTTT
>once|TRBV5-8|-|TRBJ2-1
CASSGTGSSYNEQFF
TGTGCCAGCAGCGGCACAGGGAGCTCCTACAATGAGCAGTTCTTC
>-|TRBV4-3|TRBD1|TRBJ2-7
CASSQGGQGPYEQYF
TGCGCCAGCAGCCAGGGGGGACAGGGTCCCTACGAGCAGTACTTC
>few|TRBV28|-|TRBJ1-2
CASSTLRQVGGYTF
TGTGCCAGCAGTACCTTACGACAGGTTGGGGGCTACACCTTC
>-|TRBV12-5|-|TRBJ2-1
CASANHRVINEQFF
TGTGCTAGTGCCAATCACAGAGTTATCAATGAGCAGTTCTTC
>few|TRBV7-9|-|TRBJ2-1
CASSSRWSEQFF
TGTGCCAGCAGCTCCCGGTGGAGTGAGCAGTTCTTC
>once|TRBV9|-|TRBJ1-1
CASSVLDSGEAFF
TGTGCCAGCAGCGTCCTAGACAGTGGTGAAGCTTTCTTT
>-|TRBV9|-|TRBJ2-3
CASSVRGMTDTQYF
TGTGCCAGCAGCGTCCGGGGGATGACAGATACGCAGTATTTT
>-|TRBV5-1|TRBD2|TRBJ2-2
CASARNFGGATGELFF
TGCGCCAGTGCGAGGAATTTCGGGGGGGCCACCGGGGAGCTGTTTTTT
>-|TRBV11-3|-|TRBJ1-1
CASSRTHTEAFF
TGTGCCAGCAGCCGGACACACACTGAAGCTTTCTTT
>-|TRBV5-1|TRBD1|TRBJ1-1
CASSLMGQGLGSEAFF
TGCGCCAGCAGCTTGATGGGACAGGGTCTAGGATCTGAAGCTTTCTTT
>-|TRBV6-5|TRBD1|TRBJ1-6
CASSRDRGSSPLHF
TGTGCCAGCAGTCGTGACAGGGGGAGTTCACCCCTCCACTTT
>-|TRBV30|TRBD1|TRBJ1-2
CAWTLPGTGRPNYGYTF
TGTGCCTGGACCCTTCCCGGGACAGGGCGCCCTAACTATGGCTACACCTTC
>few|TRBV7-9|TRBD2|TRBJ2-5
CASSYTFGLAGLETQYF
TGTGCCAGCAGCTACACCTTTGGACTAGCGGGGTTAGAGACCCAGTACTTC
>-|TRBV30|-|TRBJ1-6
CAWSVSGFIYNSPLHF
TGTGCCTGGAGTGTTTCGGGTTTTATTTATAATTCACCCCTCCACTTT
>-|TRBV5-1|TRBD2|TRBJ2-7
CASSLGLAGVGAYEQYF
TGCGCCAGCAGCTTGGGGCTAGCGGGAGTGGGCGCCTACGAGCAGTACTTC
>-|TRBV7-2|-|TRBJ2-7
CASSLQASSYEQYF
TGTGCCAGCAGCTTGCAGGCCAGCTCCTACGAGCAGTACTTC
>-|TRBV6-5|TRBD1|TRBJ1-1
CASSSFRGLGTEAFF
TGTGCCAGCAGTTCCTTTAGGGGGCTAGGCACTGAAGCTTTCTTT
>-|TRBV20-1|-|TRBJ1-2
CSGRVNYGYTF
TGCAGTGGGCGGGTTAACTATGGCTACACCTTC